The source of this T cell receptor beta chain is a study of cytomegalovirus exposure and HLA in healthy donors. The study's findings and limits: Rare TCR sequences predominated, though certain public TCRs were found in many donors. It was reported that the classifier diagnosed cytomegalovirus status with high specificity and sensitivity in both the original and validation cohorts. In the 120 or so validation repertoires, around 95% of cluster scores exceeded 0, per a later analysis. Cytomegalovirus-associated TCR beta chains were listed, numbering under 200.

Assay used: immunoSEQ multiplex PCR; TCRdb lists only in-frame clones, some missing. The sample lists fewer than 140,000 clones, around 89% occurring once. To note about this clone: Its antigen is not known.

The J segment lost 5 bases and the V segment lost 0 bases, leaving 14 bases of the junction unmatched. Germline lookup yields CDR1 SGDLS and CDR2 YYNGEE. The CDR3 is 19 amino acids. This TCR was recovered from a woman between 18 and 29 years old in good health and CMV-seropositive. What was sequenced was PBMCs. The rearrangement joins TRBV9 to TRBJ2-1; 10 bases match TRBD2. This chain's CDR3 is CASSVGGGLAGEVDNEQFF. The CDR3 nucleotides read TGTGCCAGCAGCGTAGGGGGGGGCCTAGCGGGGGAAGTCGACAATGAGCAGTTCTTC. Combining the CDR3 with reference TRBV9 and TRBJ2-1 gives the whole variable domain DSGVTQTPKHLITATGQRVTLRCSPRSGDLSVYWYQQSLDQGLQFLIQYYNGEERAKGNILERFSAQQFPDLHSELNLSSLELGDSALYFCASSVGGGLAGEVDNEQFFGPGTRLTVL.